This T cell receptor beta chain was recorded in a study of PD-1 blockade in classical Hodgkin lymphoma. Notes on the study in general: Some patients started nivolumab under 1 year after ASCT, and they were excluded. TCR diversity rose significantly by C4D1 in CD4+ but not CD8+ cells. Underlying causes for the observed repertoire differences were not defined, possibly disease activity or prior therapy. Baseline diversity resembling that of newly diagnosed patients was seen in complete responders.

Germline V CDR1 and CDR2: SGHRS, YFSETQ. The CDR3 loop spans 13 amino acids. V was cut by 0 bases and J by 6 bases, with 10 bases left in between. As regards this clone: Antigen unknown.

The data were produced by immunoSEQ multiplex PCR, yet TCRdb's version contains in-frame clones alone and is incomplete. The sample lists 110,000 or so clones; roughly nine tenths were seen once. Described time point: cycle 4 day 1 (C4D1), after more than five weeks of nivolumab. Every patient experienced relapse after autologous stem cell transplantation, and brentuximab vedotin exposure varied. The chain is built from TRBV5-1 and TRBJ2-7; D call uncertain. This clonotype was sampled from a human donor with classical Hodgkin lymphoma. Sequences were derived from peripheral blood mononuclear cells (PBMCs), sampled before the fourth cycle of nivolumab. The chain's CDR3 is CASSLATIGEQYF. The CDR3 DNA reads TGCGCCAGCAGCTTGGCGACGATTGGCGAGCAGTACTTC.